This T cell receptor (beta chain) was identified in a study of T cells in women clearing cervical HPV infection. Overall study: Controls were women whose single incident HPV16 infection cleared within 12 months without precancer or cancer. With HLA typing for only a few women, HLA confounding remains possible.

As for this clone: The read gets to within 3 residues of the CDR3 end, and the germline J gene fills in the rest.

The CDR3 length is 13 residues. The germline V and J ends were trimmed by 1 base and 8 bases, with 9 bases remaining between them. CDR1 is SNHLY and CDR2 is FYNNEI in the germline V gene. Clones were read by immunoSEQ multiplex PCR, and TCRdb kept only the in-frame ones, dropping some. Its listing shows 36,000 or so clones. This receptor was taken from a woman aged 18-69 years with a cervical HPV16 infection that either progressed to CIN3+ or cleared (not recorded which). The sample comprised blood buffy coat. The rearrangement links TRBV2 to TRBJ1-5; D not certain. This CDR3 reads CASSEEGPKPQHF. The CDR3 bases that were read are TGTGCCAGCAGTGAAGAGGGTCCGAAGCCC.